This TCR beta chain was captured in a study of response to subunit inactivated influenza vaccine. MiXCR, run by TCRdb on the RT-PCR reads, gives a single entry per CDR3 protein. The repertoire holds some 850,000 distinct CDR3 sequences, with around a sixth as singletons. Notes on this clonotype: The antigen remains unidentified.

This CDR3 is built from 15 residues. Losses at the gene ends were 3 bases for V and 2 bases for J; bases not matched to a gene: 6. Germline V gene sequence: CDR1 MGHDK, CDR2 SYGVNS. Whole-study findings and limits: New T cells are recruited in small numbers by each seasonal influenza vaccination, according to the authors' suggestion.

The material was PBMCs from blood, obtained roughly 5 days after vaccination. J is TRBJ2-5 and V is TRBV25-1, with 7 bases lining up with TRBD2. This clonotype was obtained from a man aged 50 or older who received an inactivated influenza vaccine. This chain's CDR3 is CASSEPRLAQETQYF. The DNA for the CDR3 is TGTGCCAGCAGTGAGCCCAGACTAGCACAAGAGACCCAGTACTTC.